This T cell receptor beta chain was captured by sequencing in a study of OX40 agonist ivuxolimab in advanced cancers. Overall study findings and caveats: In the 0.1 to 3.0 mg/kg range, CD4+ and CD8+ blood T cells had expanded clonally by week 6. Researchers did not determine the expanded peripheral T cells' antigen specificity.

Generated by immunoSEQ multiplex PCR, the TCRdb table keeps only in-frame clones and is missing some. The data hold around 60,000 clones, with around 90% observed a single time. As to this clone: Its target is not known.

V lost 2 bases and J lost 2; bases outside the gene matches: 4. The V gene's germline CDR1 is SGHTA and CDR2 FQGNSA. This CDR3 has 16 amino acids. The starting material was CD4+ or CD8+ T cells sorted from blood, obtained in a trial of the OX40 agonist ivuxolimab. The TCR comes from an adult with an advanced solid tumor such as melanoma, head and neck, liver or kidney cancer. This chain joins TRBV7-2 and TRBJ2-5, with TRBD2 matching over 11 bases. CDR3 protein: CASSLLAGGLQETQYF. CDR3 nucleotide sequence: TGTGCCAGCAGCTTACTAGCGGGGGGCCTTCAAGAGACCCAGTACTTC.